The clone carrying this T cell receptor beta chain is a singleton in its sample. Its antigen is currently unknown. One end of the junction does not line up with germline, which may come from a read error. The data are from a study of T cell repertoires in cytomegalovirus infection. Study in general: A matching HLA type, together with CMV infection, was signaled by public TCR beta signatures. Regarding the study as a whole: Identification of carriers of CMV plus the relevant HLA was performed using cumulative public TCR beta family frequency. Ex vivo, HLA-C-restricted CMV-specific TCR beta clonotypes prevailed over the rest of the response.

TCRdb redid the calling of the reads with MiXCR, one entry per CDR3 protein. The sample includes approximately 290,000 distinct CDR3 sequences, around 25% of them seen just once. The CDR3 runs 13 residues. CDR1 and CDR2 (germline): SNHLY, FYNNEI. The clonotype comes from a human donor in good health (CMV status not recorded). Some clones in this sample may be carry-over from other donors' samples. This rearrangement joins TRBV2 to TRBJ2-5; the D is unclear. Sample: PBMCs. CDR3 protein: CASNELSLETQYF. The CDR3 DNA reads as TGTGCCAGCAATGAACTCAGTTTGGAGACCCAGTACTTC.